The 5 T cell receptor beta chains below all came from one sample that was sequenced in a study of vaccination effects on CD4 cells after COVID-19. Before sequencing, viral peptide pools were used by the ViraFEST assay to expand antigen-specific CD4+ T cells. It was after more than nine days of culture that CD4+ T cells were isolated. Among the vaccine recipients, none had a prior SARS-CoV-2 infection, and nucleocapsid antibodies were negative. TCRdb's copy holds only in-frame clones and misses some; the assay was immunoSEQ multiplex PCR. Found here are roughly 65,000 clones, roughly 76% of them singletons; the top ten hold about 3%. What these receptors recognize is not known. Sequenced here: CD4+ T cells from PBMCs cultured with HCoV-NL63 spike peptides, sampled before COVID-19 vaccination. These receptors all come from a human donor who received a COVID-19 vaccine.

The chain is built from TRBV5-1 and TRBJ2-1, with a tentative D call TRBD2 (6 bases). Germline assignment: CDR1 SGHRS and CDR2 YFSETQ. V gave up 5 bases and J gave up 3 bases, with 15 bases separating them. The length of the CDR3 is 15 residues. This CDR3 is CASRRGPGDYNEQFF. The CDR3 nucleotides are TGCGCCAGCAGACGGGGACCGGGAGACTACAATGAGCAGTTCTTC. The full variable domain, completed using reference TRBV5-1 and TRBJ2-1, is KAGVTQTPRYLIKTRGQQVTLSCSPISGHRSVSWYQQTPGQGLQFLFEYFSETQRNKGNFPGRFSGRQFSNSRSEMNVSTLELGDSALYLCASRRGPGDYNEQFFGPGTRLTVL.

The rearrangement links TRBV6-2 or TRBV6-3 to TRBJ2-5; either TRBD1 or TRBD2 may supply D (5 bases each). V shed 6 bases and J shed 5 bases, with 22 bases lying between them. CDR3 length equals 16 residues. The V gene's germline CDR1 is MNHEY and CDR2 SVGEGT. The CDR3 DNA reads TGTGCCAGCAGCGAGGGTCTAGGGGCAATTCCTGAGACCCAGTACTTC. It is translated as CASSEGLGAIPETQYF.

The chain links TRBV28 to TRBJ2-3; D unclear. This CDR3 is 13 amino acids long. V was clipped by 5 bases and J by 2 bases, with 8 bases between them. Germline values: CDR1 MDHEN, CDR2 SYDVKM. As DNA, the CDR3 is TGTGCCAGCAGTCCCGACTTCACAGATACGCAGTATTTT. Translation: CASSPDFTDTQYF. The variable domain in full, with the rest retrieved from reference TRBV28 and TRBJ2-3, is DVKVTQSSRYLVKRTGEKVFLECVQDMDHENMFWYRQDPGLGLRLIYFSYDVKMKEKGDIPEGYSVSREKKERFSLILESASTNQTSMYLCASSPDFTDTQYFGPGTRLTVL.

This rearrangement joins TRBV6-6 to TRBJ1-1; D perhaps matches TRBD1 (5 bases). Between the trimmed V and J ends, which lost 2 bases and 2 bases, there was a span of 15 bases. The CDR3 has 16 residues. Germline V gives CDR1 MNHNY, CDR2 SVGAGI (reference sequence). The CDR3 loop is CASSYEGVPFNTEAFF. The CDR3 region has the DNA TGTGCCAGCAGTTACGAAGGGGTACCTTTTAACACTGAAGCTTTCTTT.

The chain carries TRBV11-2 and TRBJ1-2, with 7 bases matching TRBD1. This CDR3 has 13 amino acids. V lost 5 bases and J lost 8; bases outside the gene matches: 8. Germline V gene sequence: CDR1 SGHAT, CDR2 FQNNGV. CDR3 bases: TGTGCCAGCAGCCCAGGGACAGAGGGCGGCTACACCTTC. This sequence encodes CASSPGTEGGYTF.